The clone carrying this T cell receptor (beta chain) has a count of ten or more. Its target is not known. Germline trimming cut 3 bases from V and 3 bases from J; bases unmatched to any gene: 10. Germline CDR1 reads SGHTA; CDR2 reads FQGNSA. The CDR3 runs to 16 residues. The data originate from a study of glioma-infiltrating T cells. Amplification of TCR alpha and beta CDR3 regions from RNA used iRepertoire nested multiplex PCR. For one-step reverse transcription and amplification, about 85-400 ng of tissue mRNA or PBMC total RNA was used. TCRdb ran MiXCR on the multiplex PCR reads and lists one entry per CDR3 protein. Among under 200,000 distinct CDR3 sequences listed, over 25% were seen once. Findings and limits, study-wide: Very few CDR3 sequences were shared between tissue and blood. Above-expected tissue-blood divergence occurred in all gliomas, most in low-grade ones.

The J gene is TRBJ2-7, the V gene TRBV7-2; the match to TRBD2 covers 8 bases. The sequenced sample was glioma tissue, nonneoplastic brain tissue, or PBMCs (not recorded which). The sequence derives from a human donor with low-grade glioma or glioblastoma, undergoing nonglioma brain surgery, or in good health (not recorded which). The CDR3 reads CASSFRAGDTNYEQYF. DNA of the CDR3: TGTGCCAGCAGCTTTAGAGCGGGAGACACTAACTACGAGCAGTACTTC.